The T cell receptor (beta chain) under discussion was sequenced for a study of T cells in Graves' hyperthyroidism and ophthalmopathy. Amplified TCR beta CDR3 regions came from RNA transcripts. Using the HTBI primer set, a first-round RT-PCR was run on the TCR CDR3. TCRdb reprocessed the multiplex PCR reads with MiXCR, giving one entry per CDR3 protein. Of around 580,000 distinct CDR3 sequences listed, 16% were seen once; the top ten hold 15% to 20%. The CDR3 is 15 amino acids. Germline V gene lookup returns CDR1 SGHRS and CDR2 YFSETQ. The V segment lost 3 bases and the J segment 2 bases; nucleotides outside the gene matches: 6.

The specimen sequenced was blood. This clonotype was sampled from a woman aged 18-29 years with Graves' hyperthyroidism. The chain carries TRBV5-1 and TRBJ2-7; TRBD2 matches at 9 bases. CDR3 protein: CASSSVSGRTYEQYF. CDR3 DNA: TGCGCCAGCAGCTCCGTTAGCGGGAGAACCTACGAGCAGTACTTC.